Listed below are T cell receptor beta chains from one sample, sequenced in a study of post-analysis software for immune sequencing data. TCRdb recomputed calls from the PCR reads with MiXCR, one row per CDR3 protein. In the table there are roughly 800,000 distinct CDR3 sequences, roughly 29% of which are singletons. The sample comprised blood. Source of these receptors: a girl aged 10 to 17 with multiple sclerosis. Each CDR3 is given with its conserved first and last residue. Clone size is given for some rows only: seen once, a few or many times, or a class if the clone is expanded.

few TRBJ1-4 TRBV7-2 CASSRGPPSTNEKLFF
. TRBJ2-5 TRBV7-2 CASSLPGLKTQYF
few TRBJ1-2 TRBV4-2 CASSQIGSRTYGYTF
. TRBJ2-1 TRBV14 CASRMSGSSYNEQFF
. TRBJ1-2 TRBV10-2 CASRKRRGGSEYGYTF
few TRBJ2-7 TRBV29-1 CSVASQRDSYEQYF
few TRBJ2-3 TRBV7-2 CASSLSRLADTQYF
few TRBJ2-1 TRBV12-5 CASGLTRGGRRHEQFF
. TRBJ1-4 TRBV7-9 CASSLEGGTEKLFF
. TRBJ1-1 TRBV29-1 CSVESSRGTEAFF
. TRBJ1-1 TRBV9 CASSVGEGGAFF
. TRBJ2-5 TRBV29-1 CSVEAGPFNEQYF
. TRBJ2-7 TRBV4-1 CASSRGTSGAYEQYF
. TRBJ1-6 TRBV27 CASSSLRTGGGSPLHF
. TRBJ2-3 TRBV28 CASSWWTGTTSTDTQYF
. TRBJ2-3 TRBV11-2 CASSLDSFHTQYF
few TRBJ1-4 TRBV28 CASRLPLTNEKLFF
. TRBJ2-7 TRBV7-8 CASSKLAGEGTYEQYF
. TRBJ2-2 TRBV12-3/TRBV12-4 CASSLVTGTEHAGELFF
. TRBJ1-1 TRBV11-2 CASSRDSFGTEAFF
. . TRBV6-6 CASSYLAQGKGGETQYF
. TRBJ2-5 TRBV7-9 CASSTGTQETQYF
. TRBJ2-2 TRBV12-3/TRBV12-4 CASSLPGRRELFF
. TRBJ2-5 TRBV5-8 CVSSLEGTRETQYF
. TRBJ1-2 TRBV27 CASSPHRGFRGGYTF
. TRBJ2-4 TRBV27 CASSIGGAGEQYF
. TRBJ2-5 TRBV20-1 CSAREGTSGETQYF
. TRBJ1-5 TRBV28 CASSFWQGQGNQPQHF
. TRBJ2-6 TRBV9 CASSDDGTRFAGANVLTF
. TRBJ2-3 TRBV7-2 CASSLAPWGASTDTQYF
few TRBJ2-1 TRBV11-3 CASSPGQATYNEQFF
few TRBJ2-1 TRBV5-1 CASSLAGVAGDGDEQFF
few TRBJ2-3 TRBV20-1 CSALSGGALDTQYF
few TRBJ2-1 TRBV9 CASSEPWGGGGTSYNEQFF
. TRBJ2-3 TRBV24-1 CATSDLGRDPDTQYF
. TRBJ1-5 TRBV24-1 CATSDLSINQPQHF
few TRBJ2-5 TRBV5-6 CASRPGRGKTQYF